This entry is about one T cell receptor (beta chain). The antigen remains unidentified. Germline lookup yields CDR1 SGDLS and CDR2 YYNGEE. The CDR3 extends over 16 amino acids. Trimming cost V 3 bases and J 0 bases, with 14 bases left between them. The data are from a study of T cells in localized non-small cell lung cancer. Findings of the study overall: As only one tumor region underwent sequencing, heterogeneity remains possible. Appearance in adjacent lung was seen for a median around 60 of the top 100 tumor clones. Uninvolved adjacent lung had more T cell clonality than any other tissue, topping tumor. Longer overall survival associated with higher blood T cell density; shorter survival with higher adjacent-lung clonality.

Assay: immunoSEQ multiplex PCR; the TCRdb copy retains only in-frame clones and omits some. This table has roughly 30,000 clones, about 90% appearing once. The sample consisted of PBMCs, taken before any cancer treatment. The origin of this receptor is a man between 40 and 69 years old with stage II lung adenocarcinoma. The genes are TRBV9 and TRBJ2-3; D remains unclear. The CDR3 loop is CASSARSDASTDTQYF. DNA for the CDR3: TGTGCCAGCAGCGCGAGGTCAGACGCTAGCACAGATACGCAGTATTTT.